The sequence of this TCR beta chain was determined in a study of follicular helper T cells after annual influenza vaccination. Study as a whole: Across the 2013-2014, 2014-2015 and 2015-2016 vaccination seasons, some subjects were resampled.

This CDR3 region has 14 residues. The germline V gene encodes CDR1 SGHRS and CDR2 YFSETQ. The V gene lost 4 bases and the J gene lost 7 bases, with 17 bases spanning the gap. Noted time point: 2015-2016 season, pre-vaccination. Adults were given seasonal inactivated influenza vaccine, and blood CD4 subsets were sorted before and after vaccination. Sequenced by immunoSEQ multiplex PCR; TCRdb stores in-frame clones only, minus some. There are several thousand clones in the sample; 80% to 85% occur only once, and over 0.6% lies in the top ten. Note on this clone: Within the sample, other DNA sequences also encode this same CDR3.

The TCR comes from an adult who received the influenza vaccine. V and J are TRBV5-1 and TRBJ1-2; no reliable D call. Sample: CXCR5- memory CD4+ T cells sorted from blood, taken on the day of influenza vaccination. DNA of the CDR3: TGCGCCAGCAGCGCCTCGGGGTCGACCGGTGGCTACACCTTC. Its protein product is CASSASGSTGGYTF.